The clone carrying this T cell receptor beta chain was counted a single time. Its antigen is not known. The junction does not match germline at one end; this may be a read error. The entry originates in a study of tumor-infiltrating lymphocytes in primary liver carcinoma. Study-wide background: Primary liver carcinoma in the patients was surgically resected. Study conclusions and caveats: It was in tumors, not blood, that the top-250-clone fraction was significantly higher (p = 0.039).

The investigators made TCR beta cDNA from around 540 ng total RNA, using a constant-region primer. Amplification in three nested multiplex PCR rounds with slightly modified ARM-PCR gave rise to TCR beta libraries. Each of the first two PCR rounds ran nine to ten cycles with TRBV1-TRBV30 forward and C-beta reverse primers. MiXCR was run by TCRdb on the multiplex PCR reads, yielding one entry per CDR3 protein. Of a few hundred thousand distinct CDR3 sequences listed, about three fifths are singletons. Germline DNA was extracted alongside blood RNA, which was obtained from unsorted whole blood. Enrolled patients were chronically infected with HBV and treatment-naive. What was collected before surgery was 4 to 5 milliliters of peripheral blood. The CDR3 is 13 residues long.

The chain employs TRBV12-3 or TRBV12-4 and TRBJ2-1; 11 nucleotides agree with TRBD2. Sequencing was carried out using peripheral blood. This receptor was obtained from a woman younger than 45 with primary liver carcinoma and hepatitis B virus infection. The CDR3, as DNA: TGTGCCAGCAGGCGACTGACTAGCGGGATTGAGCTCTTC. Translating gives CASRRLTSGIELF.